These 20 T cell receptor beta chains originate from one sample sequenced in a study of early T cells in non-severe SARS-CoV-2 infection. One entry per CDR3 protein, called by TCRdb with MiXCR from the 5' RACE reads. The sample has tens of thousands of distinct CDR3 sequences, 15% seen once. Source material: whole blood. These receptors were taken from an adult who was a healthcare worker with PCR-confirmed SARS-CoV-2 infection or an uninfected control (not recorded which).

For the CDR3, the DNA is TGTGCCAGCAATGACAGGGGGAATTCACCCCTCCACTTT. Encoded protein: CASNDRGNSPLHF. The chain recombines TRBV6-5 with TRBJ1-6; 9 bases align to TRBD1. Per the germline V gene, CDR1 is MNHEY and CDR2 is SVGAGI. The ends lost 7 bases at V and 7 bases at J; junction bases unmatched: 2. The CDR3 is 13 amino acids.

A few counts support this clonotype. This chain links TRBV5-1 with TRBJ2-3; possibly TRBD1 for D (5 bases). Trimming removed 4 bases at V and 4 bases at J, with 10 bases between. This CDR3 region has 13 residues. Germline V CDR1 and CDR2: SGHRS, YFSETQ. This chain's CDR3 is CASSVRAADTQYF. CDR3 in DNA: TGCGCCAGCAGCGTCAGGGCCGCAGATACGCAGTATTTT.

The rearrangement links TRBV7-8 to TRBJ2-5; D unclear. Germline V lookup: CDR1 SGHVS, CDR2 FQNEAQ. The CDR3 is made up of 12 amino acids. Deletions cut 8 bases from V and 3 bases from J, with 10 bases between. Written as DNA, the CDR3 is TGTGCCAGCCTAGGCGAAGAAGAGACCCAGTACTTC. Residues: CASLGEEETQYF.

This clonotype was observed a few times. The rearrangement links TRBV30 to TRBJ2-7; possibly TRBD2 for D (5 bases). Deletions cut 4 bases from V and 0 bases from J, with 19 bases between. CDR3 length equals 16 residues. CDR1 and CDR2 from the germline V gene are GTSNPN and SVGIG (reference sequence). For the CDR3, the DNA is TGTGCCTGGACCTCGGGGTTAACGACCAGCTCCTACGAGCAGTACTTC. This encodes CAWTSGLTTSSYEQYF.

The CDR3 DNA sequence: TGTGCCAGCAGTAACGGTCGCTACGAGCAGTACTTC. It encodes CASSNGRYEQYF. This rearrangement joins TRBV7-9 to TRBJ2-7; D gene uncertain. The CDR3 is made up of 12 amino acids. CDR1 and CDR2 (germline): SEHNR, FQNEAQ (reference sequence). With 6 bases removed from V and 3 bases from J, the gap between germline ends came to 9 bases. Combining the CDR3 with reference TRBV7-9 and TRBJ2-7 gives the whole variable domain DTGVSQNPRHKITKRGQNVTFRCDPISEHNRLYWYRQTLGQGPEFLTYFQNEAQLEKSRLLSDRFSAERPKGSFSTLEIQRTEQGDSAMYLCASSNGRYEQYFGPGTRLTVT.

The chain couples TRBV6-1 to TRBJ2-2; 7 nucleotides match TRBD1. The trim removed 4 bases at V and 2 bases at J, leaving 1 base unmatched. The V gene's germline CDR1 is MNHNS and CDR2 SASEGT. This CDR3 is built from 14 residues. The CDR3 loop reads CASSGQGNTGELFF. CDR3 DNA: TGTGCCAGCAGTGGACAGGGTAACACCGGGGAGCTGTTTTTT.

This sequence joins TRBV7-8 and TRBJ1-4; the D is unclear. The germline CDR1 and CDR2 sequences are SGHVS and FQNEAQ. V was cut by 3 bases and J by 3 bases, with 8 bases left in between. This CDR3 has 14 amino acids. The CDR3 DNA sequence: TGTGCCAGCAGCTTGGCGGACTCTAATGAAAAACTGTTTTTT. It specifies CASSLADSNEKLFF.

The gene calls are TRBV28 and TRBJ2-6; TRBD1 matches 8 bases. Germline V CDR1 and CDR2: MDHEN, SYDVKM. The J segment lost 1 base and the V segment lost 6 bases, leaving 2 bases of the junction unmatched. The CDR3 extends over 15 amino acids. The CDR3 loop is CASSRTGSGANVLTF. CDR3 bases: TGTGCCAGCAGCCGGACAGGGTCTGGGGCCAACGTCCTGACTTTC.

This clonotype was picked up a small number of times. The chain combines TRBV7-2 with TRBJ2-2; no firm D call. Germline assignment: CDR1 SGHTA and CDR2 FQGNSA. The V gene lost 7 bases and the J gene lost 4 bases, with 16 bases spanning the gap. CDR3 length: 15 amino acids. The chain's CDR3 is CASTSPPQITGELFF. CDR3 DNA sequence: TGTGCCAGCACCTCACCTCCACAAATCACCGGGGAGCTGTTTTTT.

This clonotype was counted only a few times. CDR3 nucleotides: TGTGCCAGCAGTTACAGGGGGCCGCCCTACGAGCAGTACTTC. Translated, it gives CASSYRGPPYEQYF. This sequence joins TRBV6-5 and TRBJ2-7; 7 bases map to TRBD1. Germline CDR1 and CDR2: MNHEY and SVGAGI. The CDR3 runs 14 residues. V dropped 2 bases and J dropped 2; count of bases not matched to a gene: 3.

This clonotype has a handful of counts. The chain has TRBV19 and TRBJ2-1; TRBD1 aligns across 7 bases. Looked up from germline, CDR1 is LNHDA and CDR2 is SQIVND (reference sequence). This CDR3 comprises 13 residues. V gave up 4 bases and J gave up 10 bases; unmatched junction bases: 7. Here the CDR3 DNA reads TGTGCCAGTAGTACTCCAGGGGGAAGCGAGCAGTTCTTC. Translating gives CASSTPGGSEQFF.

A word on this clonotype: A much more abundant neighbour one base away suggests this may be a read error. The CDR3, as DNA: TGTGCCAGCAGTCGGACTAGCGGGAAAACAGATACGCAGTATTTT. Translating it yields CASSRTSGKTDTQYF. The rearrangement uses TRBV7-7 and TRBJ2-3; TRBD2 agrees at 12 bases. The CDR3 is made up of 15 amino acids. The V and J ends lost 6 bases and 3 bases, in that order; junction bases with no gene match: 4. Germline CDR1 SSHAT, CDR2 FNYEAQ (reference sequence).

This clonotype was seen a few times. This sequence joins TRBV7-9 and TRBJ2-6; no definite D call. Trimming removed 8 bases at V and 2 bases at J, with 10 bases between. Per the germline V gene, CDR1 is SEHNR and CDR2 is FQNEAQ (reference sequence). The CDR3 is 14 amino acids. CDR3 nucleotides: TGTGCCAGCCCTCCTTGGGCTGGGGCCAACGTCCTGACTTTC. It specifies CASPPWAGANVLTF.

This clonotype has ten or more counts. The V gene is TRBV20-1, the J gene TRBJ1-2; D not certain. The CDR3 contains 14 residues. CDR1 is DFQATT, CDR2 SNEGSKA, per germline (reference sequence). Deletions cut 1 base from V and 4 bases from J, with 13 bases between. Written as DNA, the CDR3 is TGCAGTGCTAGAGCCCGGGCTCCCGTCTATGGCTACACCTTC. Translated: CSARARAPVYGYTF.

This clonotype was seen ten or more times. The chain combines TRBV28 with TRBJ2-2; no clear D gene. V lost 8 bases and J 4 bases, leaving 8 bases between the germline ends. Germline V gene sequence: CDR1 MDHEN, CDR2 SYDVKM. This CDR3 is 12 amino acids long. Written as DNA, the CDR3 is TGTGCCAGCTGGCAGTCCACCGGGGAGCTGTTTTTT. This gives the protein CASWQSTGELFF.

V and J are TRBV6-6 and TRBJ1-1; the D is unclear. The CDR3 loop spans 14 amino acids. The ends were cut back, 2 bases at V and 0 bases at J, with 7 bases in the middle. CDR1 and CDR2 from the germline V gene are MNHNY and SVGAGI (reference sequence). The CDR3 DNA reads TGTGCCAGCAGTTACGGGGTCATGAACACTGAAGCTTTCTTT. It encodes CASSYGVMNTEAFF.

The chain employs TRBV23-1 and TRBJ2-1; TRBD2 agrees at 8 bases. TRBV23-1 qualifies as an ORF whose function is uncertain. This CDR3 spans 15 amino acids. V trimming: 0 bases; J trimming: 9 bases; junction bases outside the gene matches: 7. The CDR3 nucleotides are TGCGCCAGCAGTCAATCGGGACGGGAGGGTGGTGAGCAGTTCTTC. As protein: CASSQSGREGGEQFF.

The gene calls are TRBV20-1 and TRBJ2-1; a weak D match, TRBD1 (6 bases). Trimming stripped 6 bases from V and 0 bases from J, with 12 bases between. Looked up from germline, CDR1 is DFQATT and CDR2 is SNEGSKA (reference sequence). The CDR3 is 14 amino acids. Here the CDR3 reads CSANRESSYNEQFF. In nucleotides, the CDR3 is TGCAGTGCCAACAGGGAAAGCTCCTACAATGAGCAGTTCTTC.

In its sample, this clonotype was seen a few times. The chain joins TRBV28 to TRBJ2-7; D is uncertain. This CDR3 has 10 amino acids. Germline V gene lookup returns CDR1 MDHEN and CDR2 SYDVKM. The ends were cut back, 8 bases at V and 3 bases at J, with 5 bases in the middle. CDR3 loop: CASGHYEQYF. The CDR3 DNA reads as TGTGCCAGCGGTCACTACGAGCAGTACTTC.

Only a few counts were recorded for this clonotype. This chain connects TRBV7-9 to TRBJ2-7; D is unclear. CDR3 length: 12 amino acids. V gave up 5 bases and J gave up 3 bases, with 8 bases separating them. Per germline, CDR1 SEHNR and CDR2 FQNEAQ (reference sequence). CDR3 coding DNA: TGTGCCAGCAGCCCTCTAGTCTACGAGCAGTACTTC. Translation: CASSPLVYEQYF. Variable domain in full (rest from reference TRBV7-9 and TRBJ2-7): DTGVSQNPRHKITKRGQNVTFRCDPISEHNRLYWYRQTLGQGPEFLTYFQNEAQLEKSRLLSDRFSAERPKGSFSTLEIQRTEQGDSAMYLCASSPLVYEQYFGPGTRLTVT.